A single sample gave rise to the 19 T cell receptor beta chains below, sequenced in a study of response to subunit inactivated influenza vaccine (dated 2018 in TCRdb). The library came from RT-PCR. The data were produced on an Illumina HiSeq 2500. The raw public data were reprocessed by TCRdb itself: fastp quality trimming at Q25, MiXCR clonotype calling, in-frame beta chains only. Records with the same CDR3 protein are collapsed into one entry carrying the most frequent genes and DNA. Counted in this sample were 500,000 to 700,000 distinct CDR3 sequences; roughly 25% of them appeared once. The top ten clones comprise under 3.5% of the sample. These same data were also listed under a study on T cells expressing NK-cell markers. The second publication reports: TCR beta cDNA libraries were prepared using 5'RACE template switching, which introduced a universal primer site and unique molecular identifiers.

Sample: CD4+ T cells sorted from PBMCs, taken 12 days after vaccination. Source of these receptors: a middle-aged man who received an inactivated influenza vaccine. Donor details come from another sample of the same person, matched by shared clones.

The rearrangement links TRBV6-5 to TRBJ1-3; D is unclear. Germline assignment: CDR1 MNHEY and CDR2 SVGAGI. This CDR3 has 18 amino acids. Trimming stripped 0 bases from V and 0 bases from J, with 15 bases between. The CDR3 reads CASSYSIPDGASGNTIYF. CDR3 DNA: TGTGCCAGCAGTTACTCGATCCCGGACGGAGCCTCTGGAAACACCATATATTTT.

The chain combines TRBV29-1 with TRBJ2-7; perhaps TRBD2 as D (6 bases). Deletions cut 0 bases from V and 3 bases from J, with 24 bases between. The CDR3 totals 18 residues. CDR1 and CDR2 (germline): SQVTM, ANQGSEA. The CDR3 nucleotides are TGCAGCGTTGAAGACACGACCGGAGGCGGGGAGAACTTCTACGAGCAGTACTTC. Translating it yields CSVEDTTGGGENFYEQYF.

The J gene is TRBJ1-6, the V gene TRBV30; D gene unclear. Trimming left V 1 base short and J 10 bases short, with 8 bases between. Germline loops: CDR1 GTSNPN, CDR2 SVGIG (reference sequence). The CDR3 loop spans 12 amino acids. The CDR3 nucleotides are TGTGCCTGGAGTGCGGTTACCTCACCCCTCCACTTT. Protein: CAWSAVTSPLHF.

The rearrangement links TRBV7-2 to TRBJ1-2; 7 nucleotides line up with TRBD1. The CDR3 contains 13 residues. V trimming: 3 bases; J trimming: 8 bases; junction bases outside the gene matches: 6. Germline V gene lookup returns CDR1 SGHTA and CDR2 FQGNSA. CDR3 nucleotides: TGTGCCAGCAGCTTTACAGGGGCTGACGGCTACACCTTC. It encodes CASSFTGADGYTF.

This clonotype was recorded many times. This chain links TRBV5-1 with TRBJ1-1; D not certain. Trimming took off 0 bases at V and 5 bases at J, with 8 bases between the two ends. The length of the CDR3 is 13 residues. Germline loops: CDR1 SGHRS, CDR2 YFSETQ. The CDR3: CASSLVVGTEAFF. CDR3 DNA: TGCGCCAGCAGCTTGGTGGTGGGAACTGAAGCTTTCTTT.

This clonotype was detected only a few times. The chain combines TRBV29-1 with TRBJ1-4; tentative D call: TRBD1 (5 bases). With 4 bases removed from V and 5 bases from J, the gap between germline ends came to 11 bases. This CDR3 is built from 13 residues. Germline V gene lookup returns CDR1 SQVTM and CDR2 ANQGSEA. In DNA form, the CDR3 reads TGCAGCGTTGCCCCGGGGCCGAATGAAAAACTGTTTTTT. It specifies CSVAPGPNEKLFF.

This clonotype appeared a few times. The rearrangement uses TRBV28 and TRBJ2-3; TRBD1 is a possible D gene (5 bases). Germline CDR1 reads MDHEN; CDR2 reads SYDVKM. The CDR3 runs to 16 residues. V dropped 6 bases and J dropped 3 bases, with 19 bases sitting between them. This CDR3 reads CASSRHRTPPTDTQYF. For the CDR3, the DNA is TGTGCCAGCAGCCGCCACAGGACCCCCCCGACAGATACGCAGTATTTT.

CDR3 amino acids: CASSHLGGGAPEQYF. The CDR3 DNA reads TGTGCCAGCAGCCACCTCGGCGGGGGGGCACCCGAGCAGTACTTC. The rearrangement uses TRBV14 and TRBJ2-7; 9 nucleotides align to TRBD2. Germline values: CDR1 SGHDN, CDR2 FVKESK. V dropped 3 bases and J dropped 6; count of bases not matched to a gene: 9. CDR3 length equals 15 residues.

Only a few counts were recorded for this clonotype. The chain links TRBV7-2 to TRBJ2-7; 8 positions agree with TRBD2. Trimming took 3 bases from V and 0 from J; bases not matched to a gene: 4. CDR3 length: 15 residues. Germline CDR1 reads SGHTA; CDR2 reads FQGNSA. The CDR3 reads CASSLGLVSSYEQYF. The CDR3 DNA reads TGTGCCAGCAGCTTGGGACTAGTCAGCTCCTACGAGCAGTACTTC.

This chain joins TRBV28 and TRBJ1-1; tentatively, D is TRBD1 (6 bases). The CDR3 has 16 amino acids. V gave up 6 bases and J gave up 7 bases, with 24 bases separating them. The germline V gene has CDR1 MDHEN and CDR2 SYDVKM. CDR3 protein: CASRQDRFPLGFEAFF. The CDR3 DNA reads TGTGCCAGCAGGCAGGACAGATTCCCCCTTGGTTTTGAAGCTTTCTTT.

V gene TRBV7-3 combines with J gene TRBJ1-1, with TRBD1 as a possible D gene (5 bases). CDR1 is SGHTA, CDR2 FQGTGA, per germline. The CDR3 has 15 amino acids. Trimming cost V 6 bases and J 0 bases, with 14 bases left between them. The CDR3 nucleotides are TGTGCCAGCAGACCTGCCGGGACGGTGAACACTGAAGCTTTCTTT. Translation gives CASRPAGTVNTEAFF. Based on the CDR3 plus reference TRBV7-3 and TRBJ1-1, the full variable domain is GAGVSQTPSNKVTEKGKYVELRCDPISGHTALYWYRQSLGQGPEFLIYFQGTGAADDSGLPNDRFFAVRPEGSVSTLKIQRTERGDSAVYLCASRPAGTVNTEAFFGQGTRLTVV.

The chain is built from TRBV15 and TRBJ1-5; D is uncertain. This CDR3 region has 18 residues. The germline gives CDR1 LNHNV, CDR2 YYDKDF (reference sequence). V was shortened by 1 base and J by 0 bases, with 16 bases between the two germline ends. The CDR3 DNA follows: TGTGCCACCAGCAGAGCAAGTCTGGCCGAAGATAGCAATCAGCCCCAGCATTTT. Translated: CATSRASLAEDSNQPQHF.

V and J are TRBV4-2 and TRBJ2-5, with D possibly being TRBD2 (6 bases). CDR1 is LGHNA, CDR2 YNFKEQ, per germline. The CDR3 spans 14 residues. V gave up 0 bases and J gave up 6 bases, with 11 bases separating them. The CDR3 protein is CASSQDPSDKTQYF. CDR3 sequence (DNA): TGTGCCAGCAGCCAAGATCCTAGCGACAAGACCCAGTACTTC.

The chain uses TRBV12-2 and TRBJ2-5. TRBV12-2 is reported as a pseudogene. This CDR3 is 11 amino acids long. The CDR3 DNA sequence: TGTGCAAGTCGTAAGCCAGAGACCCAGTACTTC. It codes for CASRKPETQYF.

Written as DNA, the CDR3 is TGCGCCAGCAGCTTACGAGTAACTAGCGGGGGGGCTGATGAGCAGTTCTTC. Protein product: CASSLRVTSGGADEQFF. This chain joins TRBV5-1 and TRBJ2-1; 13 positions agree with TRBD2. In germline, CDR1 is SGHRS, CDR2 YFSETQ. After removal of 2 bases from V and 8 bases from J, the junction contained 10 bases not matched to a gene. This CDR3 comprises 17 residues.

V is TRBV20-1 and J is TRBJ2-2, with D possibly matching TRBD1 (5 bases). The CDR3 covers 14 residues. The V end lost 3 bases, the J end lost 1 base, and 9 bases lay between the germline ends. CDR1 DFQATT and CDR2 SNEGSKA come from the germline V gene (reference sequence). The CDR3 DNA reads TGCAGTGCTAGGGAAACAGGGAACACCGGGGAGCTGTTTTTT. This translates into CSARETGNTGELFF.

This clonotype was recorded at least ten times. This rearrangement joins TRBV7-2 to TRBJ1-3; 7 bases are shared with TRBD1. The germline CDR1 and CDR2 sequences are SGHTA and FQGNSA. This CDR3 is built from 17 residues. With V trimmed by 4 bases and J by 0 bases, 9 bases remained unmatched. The CDR3 loop reads CASSSFPGQSSGNTIYF. CDR3 DNA: TGTGCCAGCAGCTCCTTTCCGGGACAGAGCTCTGGAAACACCATATATTTT.

Regarding this clonotype: At one boundary the junction diverges from the germline segment, which might be a read error. The V call is TRBV5-1, the J call TRBJ2-1, with 9 bases that match TRBD2. Per germline, CDR1 SGHRS and CDR2 YFSETQ. CDR3 length: 16 amino acids. The CDR3 here is CAGSLSGGGAYNEQFF. CDR3 nucleotides: TGCGCCGGCAGCTTGAGTGGCGGGGGGGCCTACAATGAGCAGTTCTTC.

This chain joins TRBV20-1 and TRBJ2-3; D not resolved. The CDR3 covers 16 residues. Deletions cut 2 bases from V and 5 bases from J, with 20 bases between. Looked up from germline, CDR1 is DFQATT and CDR2 is SNEGSKA (reference sequence). CDR3 sequence: CSARIKKKIFGDTQYF. Written as DNA, the CDR3 is TGCAGTGCTAGAATCAAAAAAAAGATATTTGGAGATACGCAGTATTTT.